A selection of T cell receptor beta chains follows, all from one sample in a study of cytomegalovirus exposure and HLA in healthy donors. Some clones are missing from TCRdb's copy, which holds only in-frame ones; the method was immunoSEQ multiplex PCR. The data show around 170,000 clones, about three quarters seen once. The sequenced sample consisted of PBMCs. Receptors originate from a woman aged 50 to 60 in good health and CMV-seropositive. Each CDR3 is given with its conserved first and last residue. Expanded clones are given a class, and other clones once, few, many or no size at all.

clone_size	v_call	j_call	cdr3_aa
NA	TRBV15	TRBJ1-1	CATSRGTGQWGTEAFF
NA	TRBV7-2	TRBJ2-3	CASSLGVSRTDTQYF
NA	TRBV10-3	TRBJ1-6	CAISPLRRDSPLHF
NA	TRBV2	TRBJ1-2	CASSETGRGYTF
NA	TRBV4-3	TRBJ2-3	CASSQSGGPIADTQYF
NA	TRBV4-3	TRBJ2-3	CASSPSMTTGTSTDTQYF
NA	TRBV14	TRBJ1-1	CASSQDRNTEAFF
NA	TRBV19	TRBJ1-1	CASKETEGNTEAFF
few	TRBV5-4	TRBJ1-3	CASSSPQTGNTIYF
once	TRBV14	TRBJ1-2	CASSLNSGVGYGYTF
few	TRBV28	TRBJ1-3	CASSWLSSGNTIYF
NA	TRBV6-6	TRBJ2-7	CASSYRGPYEQYF
NA	TRBV28	TRBJ1-4	CASTQTTEQPNEKLFF
NA	TRBV7-2	TRBJ1-2	CASSLGPNTNYGYTF
NA	TRBV28	TRBJ1-4	CASSLGRVANEKLFF
NA	TRBV11-2	TRBJ2-1	CASARGQAYNEQFF
NA	TRBV7-9	TRBJ1-5	CASSSESEVDQPQHF
NA	TRBV9	TRBJ2-2	CASSVMSGGNTGELFF
NA	TRBV28	TRBJ2-2	CASYLSQGTSGTGELFF
NA	TRBV11-2	TRBJ2-2	CASSRDREDTGELFF
NA	TRBV7-2	TRBJ1-2	CASSNRAGRIGYTF
few	TRBV4-1	TRBJ1-5	CASSQDRGGPDLRF
NA	TRBV6-4	TRBJ2-3	CASSDGLAVTDAQYF
NA	TRBV4-1	TRBJ2-3	CASSQAADTQYF
NA	TRBV20-1	TRBJ1-2	CSAPHEYGYTF
NA	TRBV18	TRBJ2-7	CASSPPWLAGEQYF
NA	TRBV27	TRBJ2-1	CASKWGQQFF
NA	TRBV5-4	TRBJ2-5	CASSLESREETQYF
NA	TRBV7-9	TRBJ2-2	CASNAWDRANTGELFF
NA	TRBV7-8	TRBJ2-1	CASSPLASGGNNEQFF
NA	TRBV11-2	TRBJ2-7	CASSLLRGWNEQYF
NA	TRBV7-6	TRBJ1-2	CASSSTSGAGGYTF
NA	TRBV6-1	TRBJ2-1	CASSDRVFFYNEQFF
NA	TRBV28	TRBJ2-7	CASRPNSGGSSYEQYF
few	TRBV7-9	TRBJ2-3	CASSSITDTQYF
NA	TRBV30	TRBJ2-7	CAWRATQGWGYEQYF
NA	TRBV5-4	TRBJ2-1	CASSPGGAGNEQFF
NA	TRBV5-1	TRBJ1-1	CASSLTGNTEAFF
NA	TRBV30	TRBJ1-1	CAWSQGRTGPNEAFF
NA	TRBV27	NA	CASSPHDSYEQYF
NA	TRBV30	TRBJ2-6	CAWLRKRGVSGANGLTF
few	TRBV18	TRBJ2-4	CASSPYGQEGQYF
NA	TRBV7-9	TRBJ2-1	CASSRSGSSYNEQFF
NA	TRBV27	TRBJ2-7	CASSSRQVSYEQYF
NA	TRBV29-1	TRBJ2-1	CSVEGLPEINEQFF
NA	TRBV7-8	TRBJ2-5	CASSLTGTGLETQYF
once	TRBV30	TRBJ2-1	CAWNPRVLDNEQFF
NA	TRBV6-5	TRBJ1-4	CASSYYRSERLFF
NA	TRBV2	TRBJ2-5	CASSDLAGSGETQYF
NA	TRBV5-1	TRBJ1-5	CASSLASGDQPQHF
few	TRBV18	TRBJ2-1	CASSLTSGGDNEQFF
once	TRBV2	TRBJ1-1	CASMRENTEAFF
once	TRBV7-2	TRBJ2-3	CASSLTSGNTDTQYF
NA	TRBV11-3	TRBJ2-3	CASSSRTSGVHTDTQYF
NA	TRBV2	TRBJ2-1	CASSGLAGVSGEQFF